These 16 T cell receptor beta chains were all obtained from the same sample, sequenced in a study of cytomegalovirus exposure and HLA in healthy donors. PCR employed 60 Vbeta and 13 Jbeta primers. Libraries were prepared by immunoSEQ multiplex PCR; TCRdb keeps only in-frame clonotypes and omits some of them. The sample holds around 170,000 clones, roughly 80% seen once. The sequencing sample was made of PBMCs. The receptors originated from a woman aged 18-30 years in good health and CMV-seronegative.

The chain uses TRBV7-3 and TRBJ1-5, with D perhaps matching TRBD1 (6 bases). The V gene lost 5 bases and the J gene lost 0 bases, with 11 bases spanning the gap. CDR3 length: 15 residues. The germline V gene encodes CDR1 SGHTA and CDR2 FQGTGA. DNA of the CDR3: TGTGCCAGCAGCACTCGGACAGATAGCAATCAGCCCCAGCATTTT. Amino acids: CASSTRTDSNQPQHF.

With respect to this clone: Within the sample, other DNA sequences also encode this same CDR3. The chain is built from TRBV2 and TRBJ2-4; 15 nucleotides align to TRBD2. CDR3 size: 15 residues. V lost 9 bases, J lost 2 bases, and 2 bases stayed unmatched. CDR1 is SNHLY, CDR2 FYNNEI, per germline. The CDR3 spells CARGTSGGSKNIQYF. For the CDR3, the DNA is TGTGCCAGAGGGACTAGCGGGGGGTCCAAAAACATTCAGTACTTC.

V usage is TRBV6-5 and J usage is TRBJ2-7, with D perhaps matching TRBD2 (5 bases). Germline V gene data show CDR1 as MNHEY and CDR2 as SVGAGI. CDR3 length: 13 amino acids. V lost 0 bases to trimming and J lost 5 bases, with 8 bases between them. CDR3 amino acids: CASSYSAENEQYF. The CDR3, as DNA: TGTGCCAGCAGTTACTCAGCGGAAAACGAGCAGTACTTC.

V usage is TRBV6-1 and J usage is TRBJ2-3; 10 bases map to TRBD1. CDR1 and CDR2 (germline): MNHNS, SASEGT. CDR3 length: 17 residues. With 4 bases clipped from V and 1 base from J, the junction kept 8 bases outside the gene matches. CDR3 sequence reads: CASSARQGATGTDTQYF. CDR3 coding DNA: TGTGCCAGCAGTGCCCGACAGGGGGCAACCGGCACAGATACGCAGTATTTT.

This chain connects TRBV4-2 to TRBJ1-5; D is possibly TRBD1 (6 bases). The CDR3 consists of 14 residues. The V gene lost 2 bases and the J gene lost 3 bases, with 8 bases spanning the gap. The germline V gene encodes CDR1 LGHNA and CDR2 YNFKEQ. The CDR3 is CASSQQGHNQPQHF. The CDR3 DNA reads as TGTGCCAGCAGCCAACAGGGGCACAATCAGCCCCAGCATTTT.

The gene calls are TRBV11-2 and TRBJ1-1; D might be TRBD1 (6 bases). The CDR3 extends over 16 amino acids. CDR1 SGHAT and CDR2 FQNNGV come from the germline V gene. V lost 2 bases, J lost 1 base, and 14 bases lay in between. CDR3 in amino acids: CASSLNRQDTNTEAFF. In DNA, the CDR3 is TGTGCCAGCAGCTTAAACAGACAGGATACGAACACTGAAGCTTTCTTT.

V is TRBV7-9 and J is TRBJ1-1; TRBD1 matches at 9 bases. This CDR3 contains 13 residues. Trimming removed 6 bases from V and 1 base from J; junction bases left unmatched: 0. Germline lookup yields CDR1 SEHNR and CDR2 FQNEAQ (reference sequence). CDR3 nucleotides: TGTGCCAGCAGGGGACAGGGGAACACTGAAGCTTTCTTT. Its protein is CASRGQGNTEAFF.

The chain joins TRBV6-6 to TRBJ2-2; 10 bases map to TRBD1. The CDR3 loop spans 15 amino acids. J lost 4 bases, V lost 6 bases, and 5 bases had no gene match. Germline CDR1 reads MNHNY; CDR2 reads SVGAGI (reference sequence). CDR3 in DNA: TGTGCCAGCAGCCCTGGACAGGGGGTCACCGGGGAGCTGTTTTTT. Residues: CASSPGQGVTGELFF.

The chain uses TRBV19 and TRBJ2-3; tentative D call: TRBD1 (6 bases). V dropped 4 bases and J dropped 8 bases, with 16 bases sitting between them. This CDR3 spans 14 amino acids. The V gene's germline CDR1 is LNHDA and CDR2 SQIVND (reference sequence). CDR3: CASSTGVGFGTQYF. The CDR3 region has the DNA TGTGCCAGTAGTACAGGGGTCGGGTTCGGTACGCAGTATTTT.

The chain employs TRBV18 and TRBJ1-5; tentatively, D is TRBD1 (5 bases). CDR3 length: 16 residues. CDR1 is KGHSH, CDR2 LQKENI, per germline. Trimming stripped 0 bases from V and 3 bases from J, with 12 bases between. The CDR3 bases are TGTGCCAGCTCACCACCGGGGCAAGGGTACAATCAGCCCCAGCATTTT. Translating gives CASSPPGQGYNQPQHF.

This clone appeared a single time. The chain couples TRBV5-1 to TRBJ2-1; TRBD2 aligns across 8 bases. V shed 1 base, J shed 7 bases, and the junction held 10 bases outside the gene matches. The length of the CDR3 is 16 residues. Germline V gene sequence: CDR1 SGHRS, CDR2 YFSETQ. As DNA, the CDR3 is TGCGCCAGCAGCTTGACTAGCGGAGTCGTGGATAATGAGCAGTTCTTC. Translation gives CASSLTSGVVDNEQFF.

This chain uses TRBV9 with TRBJ2-1; D remains ambiguous. CDR3 size: 17 residues. The V end was cut by 3 bases, the J end by 0 bases, with 16 bases between. CDR1 is SGDLS, CDR2 YYNGEE, per germline. The CDR3 DNA follows: TGTGCCAGCAGCGCGCAACCTAGGAGCCACTCCTACAATGAGCAGTTCTTC. It specifies CASSAQPRSHSYNEQFF.

The count of this clone is one. The chain has TRBV5-1 and TRBJ2-2, with 10 bases lining up with TRBD2. Trimming took 6 bases from V and 2 from J; bases not matched to a gene: 7. This CDR3 contains 16 residues. Germline V CDR1 and CDR2: SGHRS, YFSETQ. The CDR3 DNA is TGCGCCAGCACCTTTAGCGGGGGGCCTAACACCGGGGAGCTGTTTTTT. Translation gives CASTFSGGPNTGELFF. The full variable domain, in which reference TRBV5-1 and TRBJ2-2 provide the parts outside the CDR3, is KAGVTQTPRYLIKTRGQQVTLSCSPISGHRSVSWYQQTPGQGLQFLFEYFSETQRNKGNFPGRFSGRQFSNSRSEMNVSTLELGDSALYLCASTFSGGPNTGELFFGEGSRLTVL.

The chain is built from TRBV5-6 and TRBJ2-3; 16 nucleotides match TRBD2. This CDR3 is 18 amino acids long. Trimming cost V 0 bases and J 2 bases; bases outside gene matches: 3. Per germline, CDR1 SGHDT and CDR2 YYEEEE. In nucleotides, the CDR3 is TGTGCCAGCAGCTTGGCCGGGACTAGCGGGAGGGACACAGATACGCAGTATTTT. Protein sequence: CASSLAGTSGRDTDTQYF.

This clone was recorded a few times. This chain uses TRBV29-1 with TRBJ2-1; TRBD1 matches 7 bases. V lost 4 bases and J lost 10; bases outside the gene matches: 7. Germline lookup yields CDR1 SQVTM and CDR2 ANQGSEA. The CDR3 consists of 12 residues. The CDR3 here is CSVAVGGREQFF. The CDR3 DNA reads TGCAGCGTTGCAGTAGGGGGCCGGGAGCAGTTCTTC.

This chain joins TRBV27 and TRBJ2-1, with 8 positions matching TRBD2. With V trimmed by 7 bases and J by 0 bases, 8 bases remained unmatched. From germline, CDR1 is MNHEY and CDR2 SMNVEV (reference sequence). The CDR3 loop spans 16 amino acids. This chain's CDR3 is CASNRGGPSSYNEQFF. Written as DNA, the CDR3 is TGTGCCAGCAACCGGGGGGGACCCAGCTCCTACAATGAGCAGTTCTTC.